A selection of T cell receptor beta chains follows, all from one sample in a study of CD8 T cells in Susac syndrome. Each CDR3 protein gets one entry after TCRdb re-called the immunoSEQ multiplex PCR reads with MiXCR. The sample has 110,000 or so distinct CDR3 sequences; around 94% are singletons. The specimen sequenced was CD4+ T cells from PBMCs. The receptors here all came from a human donor in good health. Each CDR3 is given with its conserved first and last residue. The D gene is left open where the match is weak. Clone size is given for some rows only: seen once, a few or many times, or a class if the clone is expanded.

CASTEWDEQFF	TGTGCCAGCACTGAATGGGATGAGCAGTTCTTC	.	TRBJ2-1	.	TRBV2
CSVVGRMNTEAFF	TGCAGCGTTGTGGGTAGAATGAACACTGAAGCTTTCTTT	.	TRBJ1-1	.	TRBV29-1
CASSMSGYEQFF	TGTGCCAGCAGCATGTCCGGGTATGAGCAGTTCTTC	.	TRBJ2-1	.	TRBV7-8
CASSLSDQGGGYTF	TGTGCCAGCAGCCTATCAGACCAGGGGGGCGGCTACACCTTC	.	TRBJ1-2	TRBD1	TRBV7-2
CAWKAGGEGQYGYTF	TGTGCCTGGAAGGCAGGGGGCGAGGGCCAATATGGCTACACCTTC	.	TRBJ1-2	TRBD1	TRBV30
CASSLRAAGGPQHF	TGCGCCAGCAGCTTGCGGGCGGCCGGAGGGCCCCAGCATTTT	once	TRBJ1-5	.	TRBV5-1
CASSIVSGNTEAFF	TGTGCCAGTAGTATAGTGTCAGGGAACACTGAAGCTTTCTTT	.	TRBJ1-1	.	TRBV19
CAISGENTIYF	TGTGCCATCTCGGGTGAAAACACCATATATTTT	.	TRBJ1-3	.	TRBV10-3
CASSPGGSGNAYNEQFF	TGCGCCAGCAGCCCGGGTGGTAGCGGGAACGCCTACAATGAGCAGTTCTTC	.	TRBJ2-1	TRBD2	TRBV5-1
CATSRGREDTEAFF	TGTGCCACCAGCAGGGGCAGGGAAGACACTGAAGCTTTCTTT	once	TRBJ1-1	.	TRBV15
CASSRGQLLTGELFF	TGCGCCAGCAGCCGAGGACAGCTACTTACCGGGGAGCTGTTTTTT	.	TRBJ2-2	.	TRBV5-1
CASSSGRRSGANVLTF	TGTGCCAGCAGTTCGGGACGGCGCTCTGGGGCCAACGTCCTGACTTTC	.	TRBJ2-6	.	TRBV28
CASSGQEETQYF	TGCGCCAGCAGTGGGCAGGAAGAGACCCAGTACTTC	.	TRBJ2-5	.	TRBV10-2
CASSTKAGGAEAFF	TGTGCCAGTAGTACCAAAGCCGGGGGGGCTGAAGCTTTCTTT	few	TRBJ1-1	.	TRBV19
CSALEYRGYYEQYF	TGCAGTGCTTTGGAATACAGGGGATACTACGAGCAGTACTTC	.	TRBJ2-7	TRBD1	TRBV20-1
CSARDTGRRYTQYF	TGCAGTGCTAGAGATACAGGGAGGAGGTATACGCAGTATTTT	.	TRBJ2-3	.	TRBV20-1
CASSLAGLSYEQYF	TGTGCCAGCAGCCTTGCGGGGCTCTCCTACGAGCAGTACTTC	.	TRBJ2-7	.	TRBV3-1
CASSYSLGSQETQYF	TGTGCCAGCAGTTACTCTCTGGGATCCCAAGAGACCCAGTACTTC	.	TRBJ2-5	.	TRBV6-5
CASKLLAAPYEQYF	TGTGCCTCCAAGTTATTGGCGGCCCCCTACGAGCAGTACTTC	.	TRBJ2-7	.	TRBV30
CASSVGTSYEQYF	TGCGCCAGCAGCGTCGGCACCTCCTACGAGCAGTACTTC	.	TRBJ2-7	.	TRBV5-1
CASSFPYGNQPQHF	TGTGCCAGTAGTTTTCCATACGGTAATCAGCCCCAGCATTTT	.	TRBJ1-5	.	TRBV19
CATSVASATDTQYF	TGTGCCACCAGTGTTGCCAGTGCCACAGATACGCAGTATTTT	.	TRBJ2-3	.	TRBV24-1
CASKFEGVYEQYF	TGTGCCAGCAAGTTTGAGGGAGTCTACGAGCAGTACTTC	.	TRBJ2-7	.	TRBV2
CASSSYNEQFF	TGTGCCAGCAGCTCCTACAATGAGCAGTTCTTC	few	TRBJ2-1	.	TRBV5-6
CASSYRVGGTEAFF	TGTGCCAGCAGCTACAGGGTCGGGGGAACTGAAGCTTTCTTT	once	TRBJ1-1	.	TRBV11-1
CASRPIPVGSYNEQFF	TGTGCCAGCAGGCCAATCCCGGTCGGATCCTACAATGAGCAGTTCTTC	.	TRBJ2-1	.	TRBV7-8
CASSQGRGPYSNQPQHF	TGTGCCAGCAGCCAGGGACGGGGGCCTTATAGCAATCAGCCCCAGCATTTT	.	TRBJ1-5	.	TRBV3-1
CASSLSAGGSTDTQYF	TGTGCCAGCAGCTTATCGGCGGGGGGAAGCACAGATACGCAGTATTTT	.	TRBJ2-3	TRBD2	TRBV7-9
CTSRPKEAGGPCEQYF	TGCACCAGCAGACCTAAAGAAGCGGGAGGGCCTTGCGAGCAGTACTTC	.	TRBJ2-7	.	TRBV1
CAIMASGSKETQYF	TGTGCCATCATGGCTAGCGGGAGTAAAGAGACCCAGTACTTC	.	TRBJ2-5	TRBD2	TRBV10-3
CASSEIGGTGLYTQYF	TGTGCCAGCAGTGAAATTGGAGGGACAGGGCTATATACGCAGTATTTT	.	TRBJ2-3	TRBD1	TRBV2
CASTYQTGLNEKLFF	TGTGCCAGCACCTACCAGACAGGACTTAATGAAAAACTGTTTTTT	.	TRBJ1-4	.	TRBV5-5
CASSHTGVAGELFF	TGTGCCAGCAGCCATACAGGGGTCGCCGGGGAGCTGTTTTTT	.	TRBJ2-2	TRBD1	TRBV3-1